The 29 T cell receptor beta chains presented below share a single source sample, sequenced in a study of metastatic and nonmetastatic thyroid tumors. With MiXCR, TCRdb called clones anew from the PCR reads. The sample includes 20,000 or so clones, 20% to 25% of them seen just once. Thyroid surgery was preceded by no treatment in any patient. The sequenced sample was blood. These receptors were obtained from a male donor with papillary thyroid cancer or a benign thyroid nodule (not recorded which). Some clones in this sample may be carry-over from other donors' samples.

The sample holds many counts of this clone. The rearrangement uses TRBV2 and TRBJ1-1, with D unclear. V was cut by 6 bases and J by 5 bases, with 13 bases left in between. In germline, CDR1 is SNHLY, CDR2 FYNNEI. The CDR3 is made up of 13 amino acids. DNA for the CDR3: TGTGCCAGCAGCCAGGAGGGAGGAACTGAAGCTTTCTTT. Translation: CASSQEGGTEAFF.

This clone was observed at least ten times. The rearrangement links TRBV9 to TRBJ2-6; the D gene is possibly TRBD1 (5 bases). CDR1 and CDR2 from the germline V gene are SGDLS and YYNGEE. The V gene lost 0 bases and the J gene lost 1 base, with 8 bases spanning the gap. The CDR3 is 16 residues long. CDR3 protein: CASSVETASGANVLTF. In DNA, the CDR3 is TGTGCCAGCAGCGTAGAGACAGCTTCTGGGGCCAACGTCCTGACTTTC.

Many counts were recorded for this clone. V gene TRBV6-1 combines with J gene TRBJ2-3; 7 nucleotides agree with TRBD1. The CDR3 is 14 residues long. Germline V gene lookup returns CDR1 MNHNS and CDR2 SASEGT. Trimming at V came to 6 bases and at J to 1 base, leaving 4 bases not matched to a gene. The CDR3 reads CASSDRARTDTQYF. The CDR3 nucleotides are TGTGCCAGCAGCGACAGGGCGCGCACAGATACGCAGTATTTT.

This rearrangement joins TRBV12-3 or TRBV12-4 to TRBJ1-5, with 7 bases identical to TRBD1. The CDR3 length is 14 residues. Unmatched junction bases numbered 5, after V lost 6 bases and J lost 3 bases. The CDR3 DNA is TGTGCCAGCAGCCCGGGACAGCCCAATCAGCCCCAGCATTTT. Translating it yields CASSPGQPNQPQHF.

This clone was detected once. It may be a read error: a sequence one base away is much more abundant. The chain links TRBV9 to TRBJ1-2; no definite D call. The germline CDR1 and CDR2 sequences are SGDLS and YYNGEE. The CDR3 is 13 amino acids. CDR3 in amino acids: CTSSLSQVVGYTF. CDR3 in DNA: TGTACCAGCAGCCTTAGCCAGGTGGTTGGCTACACCTTC.

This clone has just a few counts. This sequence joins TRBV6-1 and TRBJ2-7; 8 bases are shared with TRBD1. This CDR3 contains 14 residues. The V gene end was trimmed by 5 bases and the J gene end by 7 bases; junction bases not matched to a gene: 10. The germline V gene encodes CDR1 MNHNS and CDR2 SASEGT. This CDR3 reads CASSIPRGPGEQYF. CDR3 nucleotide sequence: TGTGCCAGCAGTATTCCCAGGGGGCCAGGTGAGCAGTACTTC.

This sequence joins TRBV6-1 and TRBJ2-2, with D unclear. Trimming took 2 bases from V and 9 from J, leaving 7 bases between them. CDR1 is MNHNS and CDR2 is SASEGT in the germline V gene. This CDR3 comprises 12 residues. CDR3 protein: CASSELLRELFF. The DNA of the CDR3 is TGTGCCAGCAGTGAACTTCTTAGGGAGCTGTTTTTT.

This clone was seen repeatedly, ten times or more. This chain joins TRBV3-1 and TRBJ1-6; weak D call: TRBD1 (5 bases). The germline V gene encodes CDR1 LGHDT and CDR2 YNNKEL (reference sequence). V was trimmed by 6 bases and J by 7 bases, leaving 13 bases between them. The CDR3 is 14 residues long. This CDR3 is CASSRDGQNSPLHF. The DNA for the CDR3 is TGTGCCAGCAGTCGGGACGGTCAAAATTCACCCCTCCACTTT. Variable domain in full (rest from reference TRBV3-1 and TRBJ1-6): DTAVSQTPKYLVTQMGNDKSIKCEQNLGHDTMYWYKQDSKKFLKIMFSYNNKELIINETVPNRFSPKSPDKAHLNLHINSLELGDSAVYFCASSRDGQNSPLHFGNGTRLTVT.

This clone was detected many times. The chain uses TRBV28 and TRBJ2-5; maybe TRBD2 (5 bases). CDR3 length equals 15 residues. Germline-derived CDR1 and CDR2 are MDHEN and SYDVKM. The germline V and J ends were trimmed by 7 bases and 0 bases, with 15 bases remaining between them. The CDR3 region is CASISGRRYQETQYF. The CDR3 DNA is TGTGCCAGCATAAGTGGGAGACGGTACCAAGAGACCCAGTACTTC. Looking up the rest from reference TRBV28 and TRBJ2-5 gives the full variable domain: DVKVTQSSRYLVKRTGEKVFLECVQDMDHENMFWYRQDPGLGLRLIYFSYDVKMKEKGDIPEGYSVSREKKERFSLILESASTNQTSMYLCASISGRRYQETQYFGPGTRLLVL.

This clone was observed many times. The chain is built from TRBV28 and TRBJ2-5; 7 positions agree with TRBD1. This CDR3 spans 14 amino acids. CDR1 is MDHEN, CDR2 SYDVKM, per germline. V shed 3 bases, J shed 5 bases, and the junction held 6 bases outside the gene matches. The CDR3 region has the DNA TGTGCCAGCAGTTTTGGGACAGCCCGTGAGACCCAGTACTTC. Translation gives CASSFGTARETQYF.

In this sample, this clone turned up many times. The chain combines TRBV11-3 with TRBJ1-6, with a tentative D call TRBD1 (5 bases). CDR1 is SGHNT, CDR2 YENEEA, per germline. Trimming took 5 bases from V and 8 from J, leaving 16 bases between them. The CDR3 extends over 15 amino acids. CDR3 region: CASSLDRDQYSPLHF. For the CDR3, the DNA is TGTGCCAGCAGCCTCGACCGGGACCAGTATTCACCCCTCCACTTT. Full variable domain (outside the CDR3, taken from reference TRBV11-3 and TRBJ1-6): EAGVVQSPRYKIIEKKQPVAFWCNPISGHNTLYWYLQNLGQGPELLIRYENEEAVDDSQLPKDRFSAERLKGVDSTLKIQPAELGDSAVYLCASSLDRDQYSPLHFGNGTRLTVT.

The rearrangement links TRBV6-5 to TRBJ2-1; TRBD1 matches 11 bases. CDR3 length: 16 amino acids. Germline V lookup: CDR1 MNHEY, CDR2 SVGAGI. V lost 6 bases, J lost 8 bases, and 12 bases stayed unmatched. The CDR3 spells CASRDSDRGLVDEQFF. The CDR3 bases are TGTGCCAGCAGGGACTCGGACAGGGGGCTGGTGGATGAGCAGTTCTTC.

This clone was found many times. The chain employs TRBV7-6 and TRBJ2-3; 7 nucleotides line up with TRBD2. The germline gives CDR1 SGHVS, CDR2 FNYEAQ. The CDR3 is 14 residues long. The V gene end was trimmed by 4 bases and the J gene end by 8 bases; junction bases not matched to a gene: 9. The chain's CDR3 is CASSSLGLDGTQYF. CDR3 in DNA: TGTGCCAGCAGCTCTCTAGGACTAGACGGTACGCAGTATTTT.

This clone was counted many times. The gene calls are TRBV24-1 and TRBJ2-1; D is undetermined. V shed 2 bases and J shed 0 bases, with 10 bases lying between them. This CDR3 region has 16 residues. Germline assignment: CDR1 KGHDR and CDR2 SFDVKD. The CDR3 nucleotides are TGTGCCACCAGTGATTCGACTCATAGCTCCTACAATGAGCAGTTCTTC. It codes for CATSDSTHSSYNEQFF.

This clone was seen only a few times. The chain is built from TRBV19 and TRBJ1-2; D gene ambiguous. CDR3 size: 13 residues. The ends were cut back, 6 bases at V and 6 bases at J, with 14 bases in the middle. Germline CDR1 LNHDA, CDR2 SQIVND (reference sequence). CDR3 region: CASSSFVADGYTF. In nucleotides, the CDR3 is TGTGCCAGTAGCTCGTTTGTGGCGGATGGCTACACCTTC. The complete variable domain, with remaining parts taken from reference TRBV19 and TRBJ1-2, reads DGGITQSPKYLFRKEGQNVTLSCEQNLNHDAMYWYRQDPGQGLRLIYYSQIVNDFQKGDIAEGYSVSREKKESFPLTVTSAQKNPTAFYLCASSSFVADGYTFGSGTRLTVV.

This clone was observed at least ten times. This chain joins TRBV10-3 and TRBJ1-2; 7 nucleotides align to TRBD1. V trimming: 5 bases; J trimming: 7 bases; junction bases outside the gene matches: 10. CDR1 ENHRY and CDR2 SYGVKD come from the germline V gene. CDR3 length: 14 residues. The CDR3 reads CAISPVEGARGYTF. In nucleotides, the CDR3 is TGTGCCATCAGTCCAGTCGAGGGGGCGCGTGGCTACACCTTC.

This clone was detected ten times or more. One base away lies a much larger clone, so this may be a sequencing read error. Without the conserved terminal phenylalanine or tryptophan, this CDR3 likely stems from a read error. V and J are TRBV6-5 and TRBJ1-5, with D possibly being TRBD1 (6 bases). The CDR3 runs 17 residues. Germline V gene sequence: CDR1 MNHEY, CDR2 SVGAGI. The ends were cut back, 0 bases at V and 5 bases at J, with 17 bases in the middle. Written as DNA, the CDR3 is TGTGCCAGCAGTTACTCGTATAGGGGAAAGGGGGATCAGCCCCAGCATCTT. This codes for CASSYSYRGKGDQPQHL.

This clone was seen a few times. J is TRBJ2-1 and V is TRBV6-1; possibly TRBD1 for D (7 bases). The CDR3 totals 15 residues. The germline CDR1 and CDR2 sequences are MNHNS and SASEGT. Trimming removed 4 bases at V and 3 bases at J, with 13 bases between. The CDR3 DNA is TGTGCCAGCAGTGTACGCAGGGGGGACTACAATGAGCAGTTCTTC. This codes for CASSVRRGDYNEQFF.

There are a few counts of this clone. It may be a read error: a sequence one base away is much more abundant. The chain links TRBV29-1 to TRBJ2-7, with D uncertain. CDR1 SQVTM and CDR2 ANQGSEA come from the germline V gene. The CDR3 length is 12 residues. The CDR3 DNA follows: TGCAGCGTTGAAGAGGAGACCTACGATCAGTACTTC. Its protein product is CSVEEETYDQYF.

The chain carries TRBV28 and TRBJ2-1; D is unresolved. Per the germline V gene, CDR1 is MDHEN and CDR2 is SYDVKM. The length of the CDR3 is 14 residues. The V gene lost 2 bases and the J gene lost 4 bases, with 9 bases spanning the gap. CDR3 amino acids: CASSLRASYNEQFF. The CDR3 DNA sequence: TGTGCCAGCAGTTTACGGGCATCTTACAATGAGCAGTTCTTC.

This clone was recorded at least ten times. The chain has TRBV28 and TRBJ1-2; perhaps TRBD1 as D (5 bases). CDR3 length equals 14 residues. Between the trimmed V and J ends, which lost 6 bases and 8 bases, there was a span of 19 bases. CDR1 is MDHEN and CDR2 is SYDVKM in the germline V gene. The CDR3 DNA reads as TGTGCCAGCAGCCGAAACCGGGACCTCGGAGGCTACACCTTC. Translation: CASSRNRDLGGYTF.

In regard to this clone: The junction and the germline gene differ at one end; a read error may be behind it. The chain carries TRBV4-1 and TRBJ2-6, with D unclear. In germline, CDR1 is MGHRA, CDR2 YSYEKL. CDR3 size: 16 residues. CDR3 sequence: CASSQDDATGANVLTF. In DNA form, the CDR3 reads TGCGCCAGCAGCCAAGATGATGCAACTGGAGCCAACGTCCTGACTTTC.

CDR3 DNA sequence: TGTGCCAGCAGCTTAGGATCGACCGCTACCTACGAGCAGTACTTC. This sequence encodes CASSLGSTATYEQYF. The chain uses TRBV11-3 and TRBJ2-7; D ambiguous. Trimming shortened V by 1 base and J by 2 bases, and 12 bases separated the two germline ends. Germline V CDR1 and CDR2: SGHNT, YENEEA. The CDR3 consists of 15 residues.

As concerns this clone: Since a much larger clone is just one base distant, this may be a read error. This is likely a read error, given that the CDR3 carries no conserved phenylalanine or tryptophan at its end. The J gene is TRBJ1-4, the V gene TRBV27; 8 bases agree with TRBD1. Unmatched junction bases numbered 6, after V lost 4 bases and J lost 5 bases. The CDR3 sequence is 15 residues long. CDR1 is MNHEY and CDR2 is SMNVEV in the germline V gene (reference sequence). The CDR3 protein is CASSWGGQGNEKLFL. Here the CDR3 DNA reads TGTGCCAGCAGTTGGGGAGGACAGGGAAATGAAAAACTGTTTTTA.

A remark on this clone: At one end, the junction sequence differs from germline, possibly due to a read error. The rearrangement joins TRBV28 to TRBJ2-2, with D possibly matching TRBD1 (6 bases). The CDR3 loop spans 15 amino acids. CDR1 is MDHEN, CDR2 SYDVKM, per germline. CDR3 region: CASSTWTVNTGDLFF. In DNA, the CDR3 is TGTGCCAGCAGCACCTGGACAGTGAACACCGGGGATCTGTTTTTT. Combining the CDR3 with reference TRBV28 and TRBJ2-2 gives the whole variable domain DVKVTQSSRYLVKRTGEKVFLECVQDMDHENMFWYRQDPGLGLRLIYFSYDVKMKEKGDIPEGYSVSREKKERFSLILESASTNQTSMYLCASSTWTVNTGDLFFGEGSRLTVL.

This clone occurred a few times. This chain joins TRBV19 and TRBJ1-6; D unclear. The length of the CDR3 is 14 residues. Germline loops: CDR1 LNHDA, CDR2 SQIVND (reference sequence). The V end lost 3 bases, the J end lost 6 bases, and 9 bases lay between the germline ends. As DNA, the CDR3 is TGTGCCAGTAGTATCGGGGAAGGTAATTCACCCCTCCACTTT. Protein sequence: CASSIGEGNSPLHF.

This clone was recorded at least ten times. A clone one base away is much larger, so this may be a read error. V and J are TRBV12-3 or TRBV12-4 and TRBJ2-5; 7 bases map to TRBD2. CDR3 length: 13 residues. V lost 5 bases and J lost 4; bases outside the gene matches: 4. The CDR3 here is CASSPPGGETQYF. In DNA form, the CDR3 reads TGTGCCAGCAGTCCCCCGGGGGGAGAGACCCAGTACTTC.

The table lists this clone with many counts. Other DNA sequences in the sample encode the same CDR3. The CDR3 loop reads CASLSGVNQPQHF. The CDR3 DNA reads TGTGCCAGCTTGTCCGGGGTCAATCAGCCCCAGCATTTT. The rearrangement joins TRBV6-1 to TRBJ1-5, with unresolved D. V was trimmed by 8 bases and J by 3 bases, leaving 11 bases between them. This CDR3 has 13 residues. From germline, CDR1 is MNHNS and CDR2 SASEGT.

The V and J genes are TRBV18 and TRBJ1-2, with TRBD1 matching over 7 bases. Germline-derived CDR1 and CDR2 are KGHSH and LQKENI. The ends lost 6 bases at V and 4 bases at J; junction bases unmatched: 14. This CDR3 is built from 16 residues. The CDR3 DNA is TGTGCCAGCTCGCCATCGCAACCGGGACAGAGCTATGGCTACACCTTC. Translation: CASSPSQPGQSYGYTF.